The T cell receptor beta chain under discussion was sequenced for a study of blood T cell repertoires in COVID-19. The wider study: Sites in the United States, Italy and Spain provided acute and convalescent COVID-19 samples.

Some clones are missing from TCRdb's copy, which holds only in-frame ones; the method was immunoSEQ multiplex PCR. The data hold 150,000 to 200,000 clones, with about 88% observed a single time. In germline, CDR1 is LGHDT, CDR2 YNNKEL (reference sequence). V lost 1 base to trimming and J lost 3 bases, with 11 bases between them. This CDR3 contains 15 residues. This clonotype was obtained from a man in his forties with acute or convalescent COVID-19. This chain joins TRBV3-1 (or the pseudogene TRBV3-2) and TRBJ2-3; D not certain. Sequencing was performed on peripheral blood. Here the CDR3 DNA reads TGTGCCAGCAGCCAAGGGGTTAGCATAACAGATACGCAGTATTTT. Residues: CASSQGVSITDTQYF.